This T cell receptor (beta chain) was obtained from a study of blood T cell repertoires in COVID-19 (dated by TCRdb to the early 2020s). Background for the entire study: Samples from collaborators originated in the United States, Italy and Spain and spanned both the acute and convalescent phases of COVID-19. Where available, HLA class I and class II types were taken from metadata supplied by the sample provider and were not determined by assay-based typing. The dataset comprised deeply sampled blood TCRbeta repertoires from subjects exposed to, actively infected with, or recovered from COVID-19. The prospective study material was composed of cDNA or gDNA derived from T cells, B-cell-depleted T cells, or PBMCs. Samples came from the ongoing ImmuneRACE study (first 160 participants) plus 1,254 subjects from 6 global collaborators. Nearly every sample came with metadata listing a de-identified subject ID, COVID-19 status, age in years and sex. A freely available public database, intended as a resource for researchers studying the immune response to SARS-CoV-2, is where the repertoires were released.

TCRbeta CDR3 regions were amplified from genomic DNA using the immunoSEQ Assay, a bias-controlled multiplex PCR. For the original study's pipeline: The number of nucleated cells in each sample was estimated by amplification of reference gene primers within the assay. To quantify the absolute abundance of each unique TCRbeta CDR3 rearrangement, sequence reads were collapsed and filtered. For each sample, productive Simpson clonality was calculated as the square root of Simpson's diversity index across productive rearrangements. The table was pulled from immuneACCESS by TCRdb, which kept in-frame rearrangements only. Such tables lose some clones; where checked, under half of the loss comes from unresolved V genes, and the rest has no known cause. V and J calls plus clone size are reproduced from that table; the DNA served to infer D and trimming. The sample yields about 87,000 clones; approximately 85% were counted once. The ten most abundant clones make up 2.5% to 3.5% of the sample.

At one collaborating source in Seattle, patients were enrolled during active infection and were followed longitudinally through the course of disease. Collaborating institutions collected whole blood in K2EDTA tubes following their own protocols. For TCRbeta analysis, collaborator samples were shipped as frozen whole blood, as isolated PBMCs, or as DNA extracted from either sample type. In this sample, this clone turned up once. Its binding antigen is unknown. Base qualities are not provided; no much larger clone lies one nucleotide away. Results the study describes overall, beyond this receptor: Clinical and demographic metadata were provided uncurated, with the amount varying by source and participant.

CDR1 and CDR2 are drawn from the germline V gene: SQVTM, ANQGSEA. The CDR3, from cysteine to phenylalanine, totals 13 residues. The sequence is cut down to CDR3 DNA, 39 bases in frame from base 1. V loses 1 base of germline sequence and J loses 9 bases, and the interval between the two ends is 13 bases. The clonotype originates from a woman older than 75 with COVID-19, enrolled during active disease. The source material was peripheral blood. Rearrangement joined TRBV29-1 to TRBJ2-1, with TRBD1 tentatively as D gene (5 bases match). Read as DNA, the sequence is TGCAGCGTTGAAGTGCCAGGGTGGGGTGAGCAGTTCTTC. It encodes CSVEVPGWGEQFF.